This TCR beta chain was captured by sequencing in a study of graft-versus-host responses after intestinal transplantation. Study background: Multivisceral, liver-intestinal, or isolated intestinal grafts were transplanted into recipients.

Both intraepithelial and lamina propria lymphocytes were released by processing graft tissue. This clone occurred a few times. This sample also contains other DNA sequences that code for the same CDR3. The data were produced by immunoSEQ multiplex PCR, yet TCRdb's version contains in-frame clones alone and is incomplete. The profile shows approximately 19,000 clones, roughly 70% of them singletons. This TCR was recovered from a human patient who received an intestinal transplant, so some T cells may come from the graft donor. Sequenced material: ileum tissue, taken approximately three weeks after intestinal transplant.

This CDR3 is CASSLGQGGTEAFF. CDR3 coding DNA: TGTGCCAGCAGTCTCGGACAGGGCGGCACTGAAGCTTTCTTT. V is TRBV27 and J is TRBJ1-1; 8 bases agree with TRBD1. Germline CDR1 and CDR2: MNHEY and SMNVEV (reference sequence). The CDR3 runs 14 residues. Germline trimming cut 5 bases from V and 4 bases from J; bases unmatched to any gene: 6.